These 8 T cell receptor beta chains came from one sample sequenced in a study of shared clonotypes between healthy human individuals. The assay was immunoSEQ multiplex PCR, and TCRdb's table has in-frame clones only and misses some. The table shows around 1.1 million clones, with around 77% occurring only once. The sequenced sample consisted of memory CD4+ T cells from PBMCs. As to subset: CD45RA-negative fraction. These receptors were obtained from a young man in good health. Some clones in this sample may be carry-over from other donors' samples.

V and J are TRBV30 and TRBJ1-2; D is perhaps TRBD1 (6 bases). Per germline, CDR1 GTSNPN and CDR2 SVGIG (reference sequence). The CDR3 covers 11 residues. The V end lost 5 bases, the J end lost 12 bases, and 16 bases lay between the germline ends. The CDR3 protein is CAWGQEGDDTF. The CDR3 bases are TGTGCCTGGGGCCAGGAGGGGGATGACACCTTC. Filled out from reference TRBV30 and TRBJ1-2, the complete variable domain reads SQTIHQWPATLVQPVGSPLSLECTVEGTSNPNLYWYRQAAGRGLQLLFYSVGIGQISSEVPQNLSASRPQDRQFILSSKKLLLSDSGFYLCAWGQEGDDTFGSGTRLTVV.

This clone is a singleton in its sample. CDR3 sequence: CASSLGLAVNNEQFF. CDR3 in DNA: TGTGCCAGCAGCCTCGGACTAGCGGTTAACAATGAGCAGTTCTTC. V gene TRBV28 combines with J gene TRBJ2-1, with 10 bases lining up with TRBD2. CDR1 and CDR2 from the germline V gene are MDHEN and SYDVKM. This CDR3 contains 15 residues. V gave up 6 bases and J gave up 5 bases; unmatched junction bases: 7.

This chain connects TRBV6-5 to TRBJ2-1; 7 bases agree with TRBD2. The germline CDR1 and CDR2 sequences are MNHEY and SVGAGI. CDR3 size: 15 residues. J lost 0 bases, V lost 6 bases, and 5 bases had no gene match. The CDR3 here is CASRTSSSSYNEQFF. The CDR3 DNA is TGTGCCAGCAGGACTAGCTCCAGCTCCTACAATGAGCAGTTCTTC.

The sample holds a few counts of this clone. J is TRBJ2-5 and V is TRBV28, with D possibly TRBD2 on 6 matching bases. Germline CDR1 MDHEN, CDR2 SYDVKM. The CDR3 is made up of 16 amino acids. Trimming cost V 7 bases and J 0 bases, with 18 bases left between them. Here the CDR3 reads CASTRDRDSDQETQYF. The CDR3 nucleotides are TGTGCCAGCACCAGAGACCGGGACTCAGACCAAGAGACCCAGTACTTC.

This clone was picked up one time. The same CDR3 arises from other DNA sequences in this sample as well. The chain employs TRBV7-3 and TRBJ2-5, with 7 bases fitting TRBD1. Per germline, CDR1 SGHTA and CDR2 FQGTGA. CDR3 size: 13 residues. The ends lost 5 bases at V and 5 bases at J; junction bases unmatched: 5. CDR3 sequence (DNA): TGTGCCAGCAGCCAAGGACAGGCGGAGACCCAGTACTTC. It translates to CASSQGQAETQYF.

This chain links TRBV7-2 with TRBJ1-1, with D maybe TRBD1 (5 bases). CDR1 and CDR2 (germline): SGHTA, FQGNSA. V lost 1 base, J lost 2 bases, and 11 bases lay in between. The CDR3 runs 15 residues. CDR3 in DNA: TGTGCCAGCAGCTTAGGGAGGGGAAGAAACACTGAAGCTTTCTTT. It yields the protein CASSLGRGRNTEAFF.

CDR3 amino acids: CASSRPRASTDTQYF. DNA of the CDR3: TGTGCCAGCAGCCGGCCCAGGGCTAGCACAGATACGCAGTATTTT. The V gene is TRBV5-6, the J gene TRBJ2-3; D is possibly TRBD1 (5 bases). V was trimmed by 4 bases and J by 0 bases, leaving 12 bases between them. The CDR3 loop spans 15 amino acids. The germline V gene encodes CDR1 SGHDT and CDR2 YYEEEE.

The J gene is TRBJ1-3, the V gene TRBV2, with D unclear. V lost 5 bases and J 0 bases, leaving 14 bases between the germline ends. This CDR3 spans 16 amino acids. CDR1 and CDR2 (germline): SNHLY, FYNNEI. CDR3 coding DNA: TGTGCCAGCAGTCAAAACGGGAGATTCTCTGGAAACACCATATATTTT. Its protein product is CASSQNGRFSGNTIYF.